This TCR beta chain was identified in a study of blood T cell repertoires in COVID-19. Overall study context: Sites in the United States, Italy and Spain provided acute and convalescent COVID-19 samples. From T cells, B-cell-depleted T cells, or PBMCs came the material, which was cDNA or gDNA.

Original handling: Reference gene primer amplification gave nucleated cell count estimates. Clones were read by immunoSEQ multiplex PCR, and TCRdb kept only the in-frame ones, dropping some. The DNA gave D and trimming, while V, J and clone size come from that table. The sample yields 95,000 to 150,000 clones, 65% to 90% seen once. The J segment lost 0 bases and the V segment lost 10 bases, leaving 4 bases of the junction unmatched. CDR3 size: 13 residues. Sequenced: peripheral blood. This TCR was sampled from a man older than 75 with acute or convalescent COVID-19. This chain uses TRBV12-3 or TRBV12-4 with TRBJ2-7; TRBD1 matches 9 bases. CDR3 nucleotides: TGTGCCACTGGACAGGGGAGCTCCTACGAGCAGTACTTC. It codes for CATGQGSSYEQYF.